This is a list of T cell receptor beta chains from one sample in a study of human T cells and chemical hapten exposure. TCRdb ran MiXCR on the RACE reads and lists one entry per CDR3 protein. The data show 30,000 to 40,000 distinct CDR3 sequences, around 12% seen once. This sample comprised whole blood, obtained in connection with sensitization to the hapten diphenylcyclopropenone (DPC). The receptors derive from a woman aged 35 to 49 with alopecia areata. Some clones in this sample may be carry-over from other donors' samples. Each CDR3 is given with its conserved first and last residue.

v_gene,j_gene,len,CDR3aa
TRBV28,TRBJ2-5,14,CASSPHSGQETQYF
TRBV12-3/TRBV12-4,TRBJ2-5,13,CASSPRTLKGQYF
TRBV12-3/TRBV12-4,TRBJ2-1,15,CASSPWGGGITEQFF
TRBV7-9,TRBJ2-3,15,CASSFVSGSSDTQYF
TRBV11-2,TRBJ2-2,15,CASSLGLASTGELFF
TRBV7-2,TRBJ2-3,16,CASSLGAGGQTDTQYF
TRBV12-3/TRBV12-4,TRBJ2-5,12,CASSLTGETQYF
TRBV7-2,TRBJ2-1,16,CASSLFSGRGNNEQFF
TRBV7-6,TRBJ2-7,16,CASSLASRGQVYEQYF
TRBV27,TRBJ2-7,13,CASSLRGAYEQYF
TRBV11-2,TRBJ2-2,16,CASSLDRAGNTGELFF
TRBV10-3,TRBJ2-7,14,CASSREGITYEQYF
TRBV7-2,TRBJ1-1,14,CASHWGAANTEAFF
TRBV29-1,TRBJ2-1,11,CSAQTENEQFF
TRBV7-9,TRBJ1-5,15,CASSLDTGPYQPQHF
TRBV29-1,TRBJ1-2,14,CSVVEGHADYGYTF
TRBV5-1,TRBJ2-7,14,CASSLDPSSYEQYF
TRBV18,TRBJ2-7,13,CASSPGGIYEQYF
TRBV10-1,TRBJ2-5,15,CASSDQMGPQETQYF
TRBV4-1,TRBJ2-3,15,CASSQGERETDTQYF
TRBV10-3,TRBJ2-7,12,CAIAGTLYEQYF
TRBV19,TRBJ1-6,16,CASSMMHSSYNSPLHF
TRBV28,TRBJ2-3,17,CASSLTSGAGSTDTQYF
TRBV28,TRBJ1-1,14,CASSEGGSNTEAFF
TRBV20-1,TRBJ2-5,15,CSARDLGDYQETQYF
TRBV10-1,TRBJ1-6,14,CASTEGTENSPLHF
TRBV29-1,TRBJ1-2,13,CSVGDTGSYGYTF
TRBV5-5,TRBJ1-4,19,CASSPDPGQGFIVGGKLFF
TRBV5-1,TRBJ2-3,15,CASSLGGSGTDTQYF
TRBV10-3,TRBJ2-2,17,CAISAFRGGSPTGELFF
TRBV28,TRBJ1-5,12,CASSTLNQPQHF
TRBV28,TRBJ2-7,15,CASSHGQGRDYEQYF
TRBV28,TRBJ2-3,17,CASSSDRASGKTDTQYF